A selection of T cell receptor beta chains follows, all from one sample in a study of a mutant IDH1 vaccine in newly diagnosed glioma. The data were produced by immunoSEQ multiplex PCR, yet TCRdb's version contains in-frame clones alone and is incomplete. The sample holds tens of thousands of clones, 82% seen once. These receptors' targets are unknown. The material sequenced was PBMCs, taken from a glioma patient whose treatment included an IDH1 peptide vaccine. The receptors were sampled from a man in his forties with glioma. Some clones in this sample may be carry-over from other donors' samples. CDR3s include the opening cysteine and the closing phenylalanine or tryptophan. A D gene is named only where the DNA matches it firmly. Where a row states a size, it is once, few, many or the class of an expanded clone; other rows omit it.

d_gene | j_gene | abundance | v_gene | CDR3nt | CDR3aa
NA | TRBJ1-1 | NA | TRBV6-1 | TGTGCCAGCAGTCCCTCCCTTAACACTGAAGCTTTCTTT | CASSPSLNTEAFF
NA | TRBJ2-7 | few | TRBV27 | TGTGCCAGCAGGCCGCCCAGGGGGGCCTACGAGCAGTACTTC | CASRPPRGAYEQYF
NA | TRBJ1-2 | few | TRBV7-2 | TGTGCCAGCAGCTTGCACAGTGACTATGGCTACACCTTC | CASSLHSDYGYTF
NA | TRBJ1-1 | NA | TRBV5-1 | TGCGCCAGCAGCTTGGCCGGGGGGCTGGGCACTGAAGCTTTCTTT | CASSLAGGLGTEAFF
TRBD2 | TRBJ2-1 | NA | TRBV5-1 | TGCGCCAGCAGCGCGGGACTAGCGGGGGGGCGCTCCTACAATGAGCAGTTCTTC | CASSAGLAGGRSYNEQFF
TRBD1 | TRBJ1-2 | NA | TRBV18 | TGTGCCAGCTCACCCGGGACAGGCTTATTGCGATACACCTTC | CASSPGTGLLRYTF
NA | TRBJ2-5 | once | TRBV21-1 | TGTGCCAGCAGCGATCGGGACGGGCGAGAGACCCAGTACTTC | CASSDRDGRETQYF
NA | TRBJ1-5 | NA | TRBV19 | TGTGCCAGTACCTACCAAGGGGCAAGTCAGCCCCAGCATTTT | CASTYQGASQPQHF
NA | TRBJ1-4 | NA | TRBV2 | TGTGCCAGCAGAGGACAGTTTACGAATGAAAAACTGTTTTTT | CASRGQFTNEKLFF
NA | TRBJ1-3 | NA | TRBV9 | TGTGCCAGCAGCGTAGCGCTGGGCTCTGGAAACACCATATATTTT | CASSVALGSGNTIYF
NA | TRBJ2-2 | NA | TRBV19 | TGTGCCAGTAGTGGACCAGAAGACACCGGGGAGCTGTTTTTT | CASSGPEDTGELFF
TRBD2 | TRBJ2-1 | NA | TRBV4-2 | TGTGCCAGCAGCCAAGATCCTAGCGGGGGGGCCAATGAGCAGTTCTTC | CASSQDPSGGANEQFF
TRBD1 | TRBJ2-5 | NA | TRBV5-1 | TGCGCCAGCAGCTTGGAGAGGGGGCTTGCGGAGACCCAGTACTTC | CASSLERGLAETQYF
NA | TRBJ1-5 | NA | TRBV28 | TGTGCCAGTAGTTCGTATGTGGGGGTAGGCCAGCCCCAGCATTTT | CASSSYVGVGQPQHF
NA | TRBJ2-5 | NA | TRBV7-9 | TGTGCCAGCAGCTTAGGGTGGGAGACCCAGTACTTC | CASSLGWETQYF
NA | TRBJ1-1 | NA | TRBV2 | TGTGCCAGCAGGGGGAGGATGGCAAACACTGAAGCTTTCTTT | CASRGRMANTEAFF
NA | TRBJ2-3 | few | TRBV4-2 | TGTGCCAGCAGCCCGGGTACAGATACGCAGTATTTT | CASSPGTDTQYF
NA | TRBJ1-2 | NA | TRBV6-1 | TGTGCCAGCAGCCTAACAGGGTCTCATGGCTACACCTTC | CASSLTGSHGYTF
TRBD1 | TRBJ2-7 | NA | TRBV7-2 | TGTGCCAGCAGCTTAGGTGGACGGACAGGCAAATACGAGCAGTACTTC | CASSLGGRTGKYEQYF
NA | TRBJ2-4 | NA | TRBV5-4 | TGTGCCAGCAGCTTGTTGCCGTTAGCCAAAAACATTCAGTACTTC | CASSLLPLAKNIQYF
NA | TRBJ1-3 | NA | TRBV4-2 | TGTGCCAGCAGCCAAGAAGGGTCCCCCTCTGGAAACACCATATATTTT | CASSQEGSPSGNTIYF
NA | TRBJ1-6 | NA | TRBV19 | TGTGCCAGTAGTGTACAGGGATATTCACCCCTCCACTTT | CASSVQGYSPLHF
NA | TRBJ2-1 | NA | TRBV29-1 | TGCAGCCCGCAAACAGGGTACGATGAGCAGTTCTTC | CSPQTGYDEQFF
NA | TRBJ1-6 | NA | TRBV18 | TGTGCCAGCTCACCGGACGGGGATTCACCCCTCCACTTT | CASSPDGDSPLHF
NA | TRBJ1-6 | few | TRBV6-1 | TGTGCCAGCAGTGAATATAATTCACCCCTCCACTTT | CASSEYNSPLHF
NA | TRBJ2-7 | NA | TRBV18 | TGTGCCAGCTCACCACAGGGATCCGGCTACGAGCAGTACTTC | CASSPQGSGYEQYF
NA | TRBJ1-1 | once | TRBV19 | TGTGCCAGTAGTATGACCTGGCTCCCGGGCACTGAAGCTTTCTTT | CASSMTWLPGTEAFF
NA | TRBJ1-1 | NA | TRBV7-6 | TGTGCCAGCAGCTTCTTTAACACTGAAGCTTTCTTT | CASSFFNTEAFF
TRBD1 | TRBJ2-3 | NA | TRBV15 | TGTGCCACCAGCAGAGATCCCCCCGGACAGGGGTCAGATACGCAGTATTTT | CATSRDPPGQGSDTQYF
NA | TRBJ1-1 | NA | TRBV10-3 | TGTGCCACCGAGGTTGGGGGGGTCGGGACTGAAGCTTTCTTT | CATEVGGVGTEAFF
NA | TRBJ2-5 | NA | TRBV7-9 | TGTGCCAGCAGCCCAGAGCAGTACCAAGAGACCCAGTACTTC | CASSPEQYQETQYF
NA | TRBJ2-2 | NA | TRBV6-5 | TGTGCCAGCAGTAGAAAACAAGCCACCGGGGAGCTGTTTTTT | CASSRKQATGELFF
NA | TRBJ1-6 | few | TRBV4-2 | TGTGCCAGCAGCCAAGGCCCAGAGGGTAATTCACCCCTCCACTTT | CASSQGPEGNSPLHF
NA | TRBJ1-3 | NA | TRBV5-1 | TGCGCCAGCCAGCCAGGGGTTGCTGGAAACACCATATATTTT | CASQPGVAGNTIYF
NA | TRBJ2-1 | NA | TRBV5-6 | TGTGCCAGCAGCCCGACACCCCTCAATGAGCAGTTCTTC | CASSPTPLNEQFF
NA | TRBJ2-3 | NA | TRBV5-1 | TGCGCCAGCAGCTTGGACAACACAGATACGCAGTATTTT | CASSLDNTDTQYF
NA | TRBJ1-2 | NA | TRBV7-9 | TGTGCCAGCAGCCTCTCAAATGCGAAGGTCCGTGGCTACACCTTC | CASSLSNAKVRGYTF
NA | TRBJ2-7 | NA | TRBV29-1 | TGCAGCGTTGAAGTTCGCAGGGGAGAGCAGTACTTC | CSVEVRRGEQYF
NA | TRBJ2-5 | NA | TRBV7-2 | TGTGCCAGCAGCTTTCGAGTTATAGAGACCCAGTACTTC | CASSFRVIETQYF
NA | TRBJ1-1 | once | TRBV7-2 | TGTGCCAGCAGCTTAGCAGCGGGGACTGAAGCTTTCTTT | CASSLAAGTEAFF
TRBD2 | TRBJ2-1 | NA | TRBV6-1 | TGTGCCAGCAGTGTGGGGGAGGGCTCCTACAATGAGCAGTTCTTC | CASSVGEGSYNEQFF
NA | TRBJ1-1 | NA | TRBV28 | TGTGCCAGCAAAGGGGACACTGAAGCTTTCTTT | CASKGDTEAFF
NA | TRBJ1-2 | NA | TRBV7-8 | TGTGCCAGCAGCCCTATCGGGGGCAACTATGGCTACACCTTC | CASSPIGGNYGYTF
NA | TRBJ1-1 | NA | TRBV9 | TGTGCCAGCACGTTGGGACAACTGAACACTGAAGCTTTCTTT | CASTLGQLNTEAFF
NA | TRBJ2-1 | once | TRBV27 | TGTGCCAGCAGTTTCCCTATGAACAATGAGCAGTTCTTC | CASSFPMNNEQFF
TRBD1 | TRBJ2-7 | NA | TRBV9 | TGTGCCAGCAGCGTCGGGGGACAGGGCATCGTCTACGAGCAGTACTTC | CASSVGGQGIVYEQYF
NA | TRBJ1-5 | NA | TRBV30 | TGTGCCTGGAGTGCAGGGTATGGGCGCAATCAGCCCCAGCATTTT | CAWSAGYGRNQPQHF
NA | TRBJ1-1 | once | TRBV18 | TGTGCCAGCTCACCGGGGGGGGGACACACTGAAGCTTTCTTT | CASSPGGGHTEAFF
NA | TRBJ1-2 | NA | TRBV9 | TGTGCCAGCAGCGTAAGCCCCACAGGGTCTGGCTACACCTTC | CASSVSPTGSGYTF
NA | TRBJ2-1 | few | TRBV14 | TGTGCCAGCAGCCAAGATGGGTGGAATGAGCAGTTCTTC | CASSQDGWNEQFF
NA | TRBJ1-3 | NA | TRBV6-5 | TGTGCCAGCTCGACGGGCCGGAACACCATATATTTT | CASSTGRNTIYF
NA | TRBJ1-1 | NA | TRBV30 | TGTGCCTGGAGCACCCCCGGGGAGGTGAACACTGAAGCTTTCTTT | CAWSTPGEVNTEAFF